Below, 14 T cell receptor beta chains from the same sample are listed, as sequenced in a study of T cells after yellow fever vaccination. A single record per CDR3 protein comes from TCRdb applying MiXCR to the 5' RACE reads. Of roughly 500,000 distinct CDR3 sequences listed, roughly a fifth are singletons. The sample in question was PBMCs, obtained 15 days after the yellow fever booster vaccination. The receptor source for this set is a young man who received the YFV17D yellow fever vaccine.

This chain joins TRBV5-1 and TRBJ1-1; D is unresolved. Deletions cut 4 bases from V and 0 bases from J, with 16 bases between. The CDR3 has 16 amino acids. The V gene's germline CDR1 is SGHRS and CDR2 YFSETQ. The CDR3: CASSITSPGMNTEAFF. The CDR3, as DNA: TGCGCCAGCAGCATTACCAGTCCGGGTATGAACACTGAAGCTTTCTTT.

This clonotype was detected a few times. The chain recombines TRBV6-5 with TRBJ2-1; TRBD1 matches 9 bases. Germline-derived CDR1 and CDR2 are MNHEY and SVGAGI. V was clipped by 2 bases and J by 7 bases; unmatched bases: 3. The CDR3 spans 14 residues. This chain's CDR3 is CASSYTGQGNEQFF. CDR3 sequence (DNA): TGTGCCAGCAGTTACACTGGACAGGGGAATGAGCAGTTCTTC.

The rearrangement links TRBV9 to TRBJ2-2, with D tentatively TRBD1 or TRBD2 (5 bases each). This CDR3 comprises 15 residues. In germline, CDR1 is SGDLS, CDR2 YYNGEE. The V and J ends lost 3 bases and 2 bases respectively, with 11 bases between them. CDR3 residues: CASSARDLNTGELFF. The CDR3, as DNA: TGTGCCAGCAGCGCCCGGGACCTCAACACCGGGGAGCTGTTTTTT.

In its sample, this clonotype was seen a few times. The rearrangement links TRBV2 to TRBJ2-7; D uncertain. Germline V gene lookup returns CDR1 SNHLY and CDR2 FYNNEI. The CDR3 is 11 amino acids. Trimming removed 6 bases from V and 7 bases from J, with 10 bases in between. CDR3 nucleotide sequence: TGTGCCAGCAGGGGGTATTCGGAGCAGTACTTC. This sequence encodes CASRGYSEQYF.

The sample holds a few counts of this clonotype. This chain joins TRBV11-2 and TRBJ2-1; 10 bases map to TRBD2. Germline V lookup: CDR1 SGHAT, CDR2 FQNNGV. The CDR3 spans 21 residues. V lost 2 bases, J lost 4 bases, and 20 bases stayed unmatched. The CDR3 loop reads CASSLSGLAGGRSGGYNEQFF. The CDR3 bases are TGTGCCAGCAGCTTATCTGGTTTAGCGGGAGGAAGGTCGGGAGGTTACAATGAGCAGTTCTTC.

This clonotype has only a few counts. V is TRBV5-4 and J is TRBJ2-2; D remains ambiguous. From germline, CDR1 is SGHNT and CDR2 YYREEE (reference sequence). The CDR3 consists of 13 residues. V was trimmed by 10 bases and J by 3 bases, leaving 13 bases between them. CDR3 bases: TGTGCCGAGTTGGGCCTTTACACCGGGGAGCTGTTTTTT. It specifies CAELGLYTGELFF.

This clonotype was found a few times. This chain joins TRBV5-1 and TRBJ1-4; D is ambiguous. CDR1 and CDR2 (germline): SGHRS, YFSETQ. V gave up 3 bases and J gave up 8 bases, with 14 bases separating them. The CDR3 has 14 amino acids. CDR3 bases: TGCGCCAGCAGCTCGACTTCGACGGAGGAAAAACTGTTTTTT. It specifies CASSSTSTEEKLFF.

This clonotype has a handful of counts. This sequence joins TRBV4-3 and TRBJ2-3; 8 bases agree with TRBD2. This CDR3 has 17 amino acids. Germline V lookup: CDR1 LGHNA, CDR2 YSLEER. J lost 3 bases, V lost 1 base, and 9 bases had no gene match. CDR3 bases: TGCGCCAGCAGCCAAGTAGCCGGGCGGGGGGAGACAGATACGCAGTATTTT. It encodes CASSQVAGRGETDTQYF.

J is TRBJ2-5 and V is TRBV10-3; TRBD1 matches at 9 bases. The CDR3 runs to 15 residues. Trimming took 0 bases from V and 4 from J; bases not matched to a gene: 3. Looked up from germline, CDR1 is ENHRY and CDR2 is SYGVKD. CDR3 sequence (DNA): TGTGCCATCAGTGAGTCGACAGGGGGTGGAGAGACCCAGTACTTC. Translation gives CAISESTGGGETQYF.

In its sample, this clonotype was seen a few times. This chain uses TRBV6-5 with TRBJ2-3; perhaps TRBD2 as D (6 bases). This CDR3 has 13 residues. Trimming cost V 2 bases and J 4 bases, with 7 bases left between them. Germline loops: CDR1 MNHEY, CDR2 SVGAGI. The CDR3 sequence: CASSYGGADTQYF. DNA for the CDR3: TGTGCCAGCAGTTACGGAGGGGCAGATACGCAGTATTTT.

V gene TRBV9 combines with J gene TRBJ2-1; TRBD2 matches 15 bases. Germline V CDR1 and CDR2: SGDLS, YYNGEE. Losses at the gene ends were 3 bases for V and 7 bases for J; bases not matched to a gene: 2. This CDR3 region has 15 residues. The CDR3 DNA reads as TGTGCCAGCAGCGCTGGGACTAGCGGGGGGAATGAGCAGTTCTTC. This codes for CASSAGTSGGNEQFF.

The rearrangement links TRBV9 to TRBJ2-3; D not resolved. The V end was cut by 4 bases, the J end by 4 bases, with 16 bases between. CDR3 length equals 15 residues. CDR1 is SGDLS, CDR2 YYNGEE, per germline. The CDR3 region is CASSRLGLPADTQYF. The CDR3 coding sequence is TGTGCCAGCAGCCGTCTGGGGTTACCTGCAGATACGCAGTATTTT.

The sample holds a few counts of this clonotype. This chain connects TRBV12-5 to TRBJ2-3; TRBD2 matches at 8 bases. This CDR3 spans 15 amino acids. V shed 4 bases and J 6 bases; nucleotides not matched to a gene: 9. Germline CDR1 LGHNT, CDR2 FRNRAP. CDR3 DNA: TGTGCTAGTGGTTATACGGGAGGGCCGACGGATACGCAGTATTTT. Translation: CASGYTGGPTDTQYF.

V is TRBV29-1 and J is TRBJ2-3, with 9 positions matching TRBD1. From germline, CDR1 is SQVTM and CDR2 ANQGSEA. CDR3 length: 13 amino acids. V shed 3 bases and J 4 bases; nucleotides not matched to a gene: 2. The CDR3 DNA is TGCAGCGTTGATCGACAGGGGGCAGATACGCAGTATTTT. This codes for CSVDRQGADTQYF.